A selection of T cell receptor beta chains follows, all from one sample in a study of Graves' ophthalmopathy and Graves' hyperthyroidism. MiXCR was run by TCRdb on the multiplex PCR reads, yielding one entry per CDR3 protein. The table includes over a million distinct CDR3 sequences, about two fifths detected once. Sequences were obtained from peripheral blood or thyroid tissue (not recorded which). All receptors come from an adult man with Graves' hyperthyroidism. CDR3s include the opening cysteine and the closing phenylalanine or tryptophan. The D gene is left open where the match is weak.

d_call v_call cdr3_aa
- TRBV20-1 CSLGPSSETQYF
- TRBV4-3 CASSQDPAASYEQYF
- TRBV20-1 CSAPAPDGANVLTF
TRBD2 TRBV20-1 CSAWEGSKAQYF
- TRBV24-1 CATSPVPGAFSGANVLTF
TRBD1 TRBV12-3/TRBV12-4 CASSLWTGRGQPQHF
TRBD2 TRBV4-3 CASSQDLGGVGETQYF
TRBD1 TRBV6-2/TRBV6-3 CASSYSTQGNQPQHF
TRBD2 TRBV12-3/TRBV12-4 CASSWRESSYEQYF
TRBD1 TRBV7-2 CASSPEDRVPVYEQYF
- TRBV6-5 CASSLRETAYEQYF
- TRBV12-3/TRBV12-4 CASSLVRAVTDTQYF
TRBD1 TRBV7-9 CASSPNDRVNQPQHF
TRBD2 TRBV20-1 CSADLGREETQYF
- TRBV13 CASSVGGAYNSPLHF
- TRBV25-1 CASSEIGGAPDEQYF
TRBD2 TRBV2 CASRVGLAGNEQYF
TRBD2 TRBV2 CASMGLAAQETQYF
- TRBV29-1 CSVEKQGNTGELFF
- TRBV24-1 CASSLSGVGTGANVLTF
- TRBV4-1 CASSQRRTEVAEAFF
- TRBV10-2 CASIKTANTEAFF
- TRBV7-7 CAGGVMNTGELFF
TRBD2 TRBV10-3 CAISESTTSEISGVNVLTF
- TRBV27 CASSSGNTYEQYF
- TRBV7-9 CASSLARAEGSPLHF
- TRBV7-2 CASSLVGGSSTDTQYF
TRBD1 TRBV6-1 CASSEGQGWYQPQHF
- TRBV6-6 CASSQRAGQPQHF
- TRBV4-3 CASSPTYPKTQYF
TRBD1 TRBV19 CASNRGEWNTEAFF